This entry is about one T cell receptor (beta chain). Its antigen is undetermined. These data are taken from a study of cytomegalovirus exposure and HLA in healthy donors. The ends were cut back, 4 bases at V and 4 bases at J, with 9 bases in the middle. Germline V gives CDR1 SNHLY, CDR2 FYNNEI. This CDR3 has 13 residues. Both 60 Vbeta primers and 13 Jbeta primers went into the PCR. TCRdb's copy holds only in-frame clones and misses some; the assay was immunoSEQ multiplex PCR. The sample holds tens of thousands of clones, roughly 80% seen once. Study-level points and caveats: Within an earlier analysis, most TCR beta V segments proved productive either about 87% or about 30% of the time.

The specimen sequenced was PBMCs. The sequence was obtained from a woman between 40 and 50 years old in good health and CMV-seropositive. The V gene is TRBV2, the J gene TRBJ2-3; D may be TRBD2 (5 bases). DNA of the CDR3: TGTGCCAGCAGTGGGTCGGGGTCAGATACGCAGTATTTT. Protein: CASSGSGSDTQYF. The full variable domain, its missing parts supplied by reference TRBV2 and TRBJ2-3, is EPEVTQTPSHQVTQMGQEVILRCVPISNHLYFYWYRQILGQKVEFLVSFYNNEISEKSEIFDDQFSVERPDGSNFTLKIRSTKLEDSAMYFCASSGSGSDTQYFGPGTRLTVL.